These T cell receptor beta chains were read from a single sample in a study of radiation and T cells in renal cell carcinoma. Profiled with immunoSEQ multiplex PCR; TCRdb holds only in-frame clones, not every one. The sample yields 140,000 or so clones, roughly 90% seen once. Here the sequenced sample was blood, taken from a patient whose treatment included radiotherapy and nephrectomy. The source of these receptors is a woman aged 45-65 years with renal cell carcinoma. CDR3s include the opening cysteine and the closing phenylalanine or tryptophan. Not every row has a clone size; where given, it reads once, few, many or a size class.

v_gene: TRBV29-1
abundance: few
j_gene: TRBJ1-1
CDR3aa: CSVGPGLENTEAFF

v_gene: TRBV4-3
abundance: once
j_gene: TRBJ1-4
CDR3aa: CASSQDRREKLFF

v_gene: TRBV4-1
abundance: -
j_gene: TRBJ2-3
CDR3aa: CASSQGRFSGLNRDTQYF

v_gene: TRBV13
abundance: -
j_gene: TRBJ1-2
CDR3aa: CASSSDGRYGYTF

v_gene: TRBV15
abundance: -
j_gene: TRBJ2-6
CDR3aa: CATSRVRETSGANVLTF

v_gene: TRBV28
abundance: few
j_gene: TRBJ2-1
CDR3aa: CASSLWVGQSNEQFF

v_gene: TRBV4-1
abundance: -
j_gene: TRBJ2-3
CDR3aa: CASSQDGTGTGIDTQYF

v_gene: TRBV4-3
abundance: -
j_gene: TRBJ1-4
CDR3aa: CASSLSGQGENEKLFF

v_gene: TRBV28
abundance: -
j_gene: TRBJ2-7
CDR3aa: CASSLGTGIYEQYF

v_gene: TRBV9
abundance: -
j_gene: TRBJ1-3
CDR3aa: CASSVETGGNTIYF

v_gene: TRBV19
abundance: -
j_gene: TRBJ2-3
CDR3aa: CASSNTVIDTQYF

v_gene: TRBV6-5
abundance: -
j_gene: TRBJ1-1
CDR3aa: CASSYGRDWGNTEAFF

v_gene: TRBV7-2
abundance: -
j_gene: TRBJ1-2
CDR3aa: CASSLRQGGDGYTF

v_gene: TRBV5-1
abundance: -
j_gene: TRBJ2-3
CDR3aa: CASSYPPDTQYF

v_gene: TRBV7-9
abundance: few
j_gene: TRBJ1-1
CDR3aa: CASSLEDREAFF

v_gene: TRBV4-2
abundance: -
j_gene: TRBJ1-5
CDR3aa: CASSTGIRQPQHF

v_gene: TRBV27
abundance: -
j_gene: TRBJ2-3
CDR3aa: CASSLRGTSGRTSTDTQYF

v_gene: TRBV7-2
abundance: -
j_gene: TRBJ2-1
CDR3aa: CASSLSKGGYNEQFF

v_gene: TRBV25-1
abundance: -
j_gene: TRBJ2-7
CDR3aa: CASSERRQGFSGEQYF

v_gene: TRBV6-5
abundance: -
j_gene: TRBJ1-4
CDR3aa: CASRPHTGVDEKLFF

v_gene: TRBV6-6
abundance: -
j_gene: TRBJ1-6
CDR3aa: CASRPVGGAYNSPLHF

v_gene: TRBV7-9
abundance: -
j_gene: TRBJ1-2
CDR3aa: CASSLDESARTF

v_gene: TRBV20-1
abundance: -
j_gene: TRBJ1-1
CDR3aa: CSATRNTEAFF

v_gene: TRBV4-1
abundance: -
j_gene: TRBJ2-3
CDR3aa: CASSQREETDTQYF

v_gene: TRBV6-5
abundance: once
j_gene: TRBJ1-2
CDR3aa: CASGRGDYGYTF

v_gene: TRBV2
abundance: -
j_gene: TRBJ2-5
CDR3aa: CASLEDRGQETQYF

v_gene: TRBV6-6
abundance: -
j_gene: TRBJ1-1
CDR3aa: CASRWASGEAFF

v_gene: TRBV11-3
abundance: -
j_gene: TRBJ2-1
CDR3aa: CASSLGGRNEQFF

v_gene: TRBV4-3
abundance: -
j_gene: TRBJ1-2
CDR3aa: CASSQERGGGYTF

v_gene: TRBV7-2
abundance: -
j_gene: TRBJ2-5
CDR3aa: CASSSREGETQYF

v_gene: TRBV7-2
abundance: -
j_gene: TRBJ1-1
CDR3aa: CASSLVGENTEAFF

v_gene: TRBV5-1
abundance: -
j_gene: TRBJ2-1
CDR3aa: CASSLVEGGLHNSYNEQFF

v_gene: TRBV7-2
abundance: -
j_gene: TRBJ2-7
CDR3aa: CASSWRQGPEQYF

v_gene: TRBV6-1
abundance: -
j_gene: TRBJ1-6
CDR3aa: CATYPGLNSPLHF

v_gene: TRBV25-1
abundance: -
j_gene: TRBJ2-1
CDR3aa: CASSEGVDNEQFF

v_gene: TRBV6-4
abundance: -
j_gene: TRBJ1-4
CDR3aa: CASSAGTGGNEKLFF

v_gene: TRBV19
abundance: -
j_gene: TRBJ2-1
CDR3aa: CATQRFSYNEQFF

v_gene: TRBV4-1
abundance: -
j_gene: TRBJ2-7
CDR3aa: CASSPLLAGPYEQYF

v_gene: TRBV7-3
abundance: few
j_gene: TRBJ2-2
CDR3aa: CASSGRNTGELFF

v_gene: TRBV27
abundance: few
j_gene: TRBJ2-7
CDR3aa: CASSFSQGPYEQYF

v_gene: TRBV2
abundance: -
j_gene: TRBJ1-3
CDR3aa: CASSVGAYSGNTIYF

v_gene: TRBV7-6
abundance: -
j_gene: TRBJ2-7
CDR3aa: CASSLTSFHEQYF

v_gene: TRBV28
abundance: -
j_gene: TRBJ2-5
CDR3aa: CASSPTWDGETQYF

v_gene: TRBV19
abundance: few
j_gene: TRBJ2-2
CDR3aa: CASSTPAYTGELFF

v_gene: TRBV4-3
abundance: -
j_gene: TRBJ2-7
CDR3aa: CASSQEEFDEQYF

v_gene: TRBV5-6
abundance: -
j_gene: TRBJ1-3
CDR3aa: CASSLSWGRSSGNTIYF

v_gene: TRBV6-6
abundance: few
j_gene: TRBJ1-2
CDR3aa: CASRPGGPNYGYTF

v_gene: TRBV5-1
abundance: -
j_gene: TRBJ2-1
CDR3aa: CASSMAPGTTREQFF

v_gene: TRBV15
abundance: -
j_gene: TRBJ2-7
CDR3aa: CATSRGGAGQEQYF

v_gene: TRBV5-1
abundance: -
j_gene: TRBJ1-3
CDR3aa: CASSLGGTARRNTIYF

v_gene: TRBV6-5
abundance: -
j_gene: TRBJ2-7
CDR3aa: CASSYSGTGTIREQYF

v_gene: TRBV9
abundance: -
j_gene: TRBJ1-4
CDR3aa: CASSVSPTNEKLFF

v_gene: TRBV30
abundance: many
j_gene: TRBJ1-4
CDR3aa: CAWSTPGPAGGEKLFF

v_gene: TRBV7-2
abundance: once
j_gene: TRBJ2-3
CDR3aa: CASSLNPMSTDTQYF

v_gene: TRBV7-3
abundance: -
j_gene: TRBJ1-2
CDR3aa: CASSPSGQGNRNGYTF